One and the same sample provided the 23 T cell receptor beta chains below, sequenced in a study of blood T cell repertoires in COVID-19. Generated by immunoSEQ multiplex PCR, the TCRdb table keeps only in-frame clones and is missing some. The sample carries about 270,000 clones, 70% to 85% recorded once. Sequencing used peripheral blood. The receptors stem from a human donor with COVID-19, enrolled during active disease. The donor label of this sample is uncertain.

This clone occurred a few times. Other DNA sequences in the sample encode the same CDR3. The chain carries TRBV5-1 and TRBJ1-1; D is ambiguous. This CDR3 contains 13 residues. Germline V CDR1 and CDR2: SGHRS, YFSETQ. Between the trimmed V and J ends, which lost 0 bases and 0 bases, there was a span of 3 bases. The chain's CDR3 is CASSLGVNTEAFF. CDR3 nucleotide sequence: TGCGCCAGCAGCTTGGGAGTGAACACTGAAGCTTTCTTT. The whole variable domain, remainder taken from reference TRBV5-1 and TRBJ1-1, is KAGVTQTPRYLIKTRGQQVTLSCSPISGHRSVSWYQQTPGQGLQFLFEYFSETQRNKGNFPGRFSGRQFSNSRSEMNVSTLELGDSALYLCASSLGVNTEAFFGQGTRLTVV.

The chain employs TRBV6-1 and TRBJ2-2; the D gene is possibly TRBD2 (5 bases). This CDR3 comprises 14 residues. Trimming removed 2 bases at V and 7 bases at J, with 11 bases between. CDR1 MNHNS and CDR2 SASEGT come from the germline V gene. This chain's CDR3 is CASSEQPAGGELFF. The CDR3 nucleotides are TGTGCCAGCAGTGAACAACCGGCGGGCGGGGAGCTGTTTTTT.

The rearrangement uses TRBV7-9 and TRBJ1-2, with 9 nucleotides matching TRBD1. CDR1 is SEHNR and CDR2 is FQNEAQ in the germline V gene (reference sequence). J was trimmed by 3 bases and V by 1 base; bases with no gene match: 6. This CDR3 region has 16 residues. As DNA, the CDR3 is TGTGCCAGCAGCTTAGTGGTGGGACAGGGTGACTATGGCTACACCTTC. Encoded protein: CASSLVVGQGDYGYTF.

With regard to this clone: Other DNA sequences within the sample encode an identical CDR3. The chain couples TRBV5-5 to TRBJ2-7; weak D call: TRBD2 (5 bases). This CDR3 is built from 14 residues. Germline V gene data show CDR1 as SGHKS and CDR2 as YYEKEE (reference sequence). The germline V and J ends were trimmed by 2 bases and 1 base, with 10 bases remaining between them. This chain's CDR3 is CASSFGGSSYEQYF. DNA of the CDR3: TGTGCCAGCAGCTTTGGTGGGAGTTCCTACGAGCAGTACTTC.

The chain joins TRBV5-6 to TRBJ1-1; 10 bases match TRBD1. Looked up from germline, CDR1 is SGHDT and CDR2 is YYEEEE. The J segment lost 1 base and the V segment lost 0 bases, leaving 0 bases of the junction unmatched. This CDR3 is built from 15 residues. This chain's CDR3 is CASSLGTGGNTEAFF. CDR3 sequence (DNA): TGTGCCAGCAGCTTGGGGACAGGGGGGAACACTGAAGCTTTCTTT.

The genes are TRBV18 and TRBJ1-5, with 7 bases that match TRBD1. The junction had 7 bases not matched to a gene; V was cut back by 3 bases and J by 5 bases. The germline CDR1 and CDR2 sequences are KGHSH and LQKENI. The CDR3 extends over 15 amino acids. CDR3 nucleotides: TGTGCCAGCTCACCCCAGACAGGGAAAGATCAGCCCCAGCATTTT. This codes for CASSPQTGKDQPQHF.

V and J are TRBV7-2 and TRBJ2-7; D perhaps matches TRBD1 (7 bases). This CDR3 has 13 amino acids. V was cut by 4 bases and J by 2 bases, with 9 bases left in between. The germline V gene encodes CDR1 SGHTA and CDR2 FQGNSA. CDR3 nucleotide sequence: TGTGCCAGCAGCTCAGGGGGGCCCTACGAGCAGTACTTC. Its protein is CASSSGGPYEQYF. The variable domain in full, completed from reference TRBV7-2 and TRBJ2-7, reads GAGVSQSPSNKVTEKGKDVELRCDPISGHTALYWYRQSLGQGLEFLIYFQGNSAPDKSGLPSDRFSAERTGGSVSTLTIQRTQQEDSAVYLCASSSGGPYEQYFGPGTRLTVT.

The DNA of the CDR3 is TGTGCCAGCAGTCAACAGGGTGGCTATGGCTACACCTTC. This encodes CASSQQGGYGYTF. The chain is built from TRBV6-5 and TRBJ1-2, with D possibly being TRBD1 (6 bases). The CDR3 has 13 residues. V gave up 5 bases and J gave up 4 bases, with 11 bases separating them. The germline CDR1 and CDR2 sequences are MNHEY and SVGAGI.

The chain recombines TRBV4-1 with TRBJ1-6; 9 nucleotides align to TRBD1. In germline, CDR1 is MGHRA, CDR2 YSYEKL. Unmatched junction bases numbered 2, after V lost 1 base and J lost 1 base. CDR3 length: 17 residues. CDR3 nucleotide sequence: TGCGCCAGCAGCCAAGGGACAGGGGATTCCTATAATTCACCCCTCCACTTT. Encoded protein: CASSQGTGDSYNSPLHF.

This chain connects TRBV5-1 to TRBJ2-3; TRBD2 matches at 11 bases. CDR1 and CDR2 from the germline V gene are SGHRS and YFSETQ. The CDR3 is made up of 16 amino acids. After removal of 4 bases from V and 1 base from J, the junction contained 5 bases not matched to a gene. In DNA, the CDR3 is TGCGCCAGCAGCGCTCGACTAGCGGGACGCACAGATACGCAGTATTTT. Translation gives CASSARLAGRTDTQYF. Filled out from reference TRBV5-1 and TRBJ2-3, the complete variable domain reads KAGVTQTPRYLIKTRGQQVTLSCSPISGHRSVSWYQQTPGQGLQFLFEYFSETQRNKGNFPGRFSGRQFSNSRSEMNVSTLELGDSALYLCASSARLAGRTDTQYFGPGTRLTVL.

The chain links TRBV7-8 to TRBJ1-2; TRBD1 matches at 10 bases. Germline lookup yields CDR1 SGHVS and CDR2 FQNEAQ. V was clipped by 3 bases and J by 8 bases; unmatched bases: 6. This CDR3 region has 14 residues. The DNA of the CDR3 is TGTGCCAGCAGCTTGTCCGGGACAGGGGTCGGCTACACCTTC. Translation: CASSLSGTGVGYTF.

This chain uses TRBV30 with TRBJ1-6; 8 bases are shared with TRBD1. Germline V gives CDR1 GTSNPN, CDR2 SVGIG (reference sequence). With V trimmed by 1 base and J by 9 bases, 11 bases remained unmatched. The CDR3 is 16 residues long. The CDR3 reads CAWSGSVRQGTSPLHF. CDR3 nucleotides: TGTGCCTGGAGTGGGTCTGTCAGACAGGGGACTTCACCCCTCCACTTT.

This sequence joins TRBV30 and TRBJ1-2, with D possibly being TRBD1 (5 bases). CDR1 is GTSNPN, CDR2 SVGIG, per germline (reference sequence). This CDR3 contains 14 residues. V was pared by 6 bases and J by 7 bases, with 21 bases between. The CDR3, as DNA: TGTGCCTGCCACATTTCACGGGGGGTGTTTGGCTACACCTTC. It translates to CACHISRGVFGYTF.

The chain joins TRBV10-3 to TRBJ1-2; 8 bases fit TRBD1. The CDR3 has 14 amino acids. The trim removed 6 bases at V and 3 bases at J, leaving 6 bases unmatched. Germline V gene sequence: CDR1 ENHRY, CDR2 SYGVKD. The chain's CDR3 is CAIRPRGRDYGYTF. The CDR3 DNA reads TGTGCCATCAGGCCCAGGGGGCGCGACTATGGCTACACCTTC.

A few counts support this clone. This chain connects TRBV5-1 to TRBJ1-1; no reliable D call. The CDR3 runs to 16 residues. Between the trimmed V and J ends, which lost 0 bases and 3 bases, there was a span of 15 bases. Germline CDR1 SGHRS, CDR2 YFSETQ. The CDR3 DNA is TGCGCCAGCAGCTTGGTAGCCAGCGGATTGTACACTGAAGCTTTCTTT. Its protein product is CASSLVASGLYTEAFF.

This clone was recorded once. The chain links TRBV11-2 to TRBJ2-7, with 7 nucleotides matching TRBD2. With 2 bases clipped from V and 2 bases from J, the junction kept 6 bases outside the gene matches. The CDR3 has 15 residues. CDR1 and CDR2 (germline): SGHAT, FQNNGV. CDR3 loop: CASSLLLSGAYEQYF. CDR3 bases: TGTGCCAGCAGCTTATTATTAAGCGGGGCCTACGAGCAGTACTTC.

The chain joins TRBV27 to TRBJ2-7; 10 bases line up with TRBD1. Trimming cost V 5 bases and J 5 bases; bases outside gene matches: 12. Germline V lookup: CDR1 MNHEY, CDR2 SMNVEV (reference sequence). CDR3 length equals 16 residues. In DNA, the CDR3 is TGTGCCAGCAGTCCCAAACCGGGACAGGGGCCCCACGAGCAGTACTTC. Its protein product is CASSPKPGQGPHEQYF.

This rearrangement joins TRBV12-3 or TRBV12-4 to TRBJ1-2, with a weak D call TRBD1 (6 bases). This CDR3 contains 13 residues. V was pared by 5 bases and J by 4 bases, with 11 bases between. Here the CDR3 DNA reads TGTGCCAGCAGTCAGGGGTGGGGCTATGGCTACACCTTC. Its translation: CASSQGWGYGYTF.

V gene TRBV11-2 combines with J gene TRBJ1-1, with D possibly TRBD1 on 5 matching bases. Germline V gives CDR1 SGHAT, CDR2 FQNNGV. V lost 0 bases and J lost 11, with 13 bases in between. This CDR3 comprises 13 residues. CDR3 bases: TGTGCCAGCAGCTTAGATCTGTTAGGGGTGGCTTTCTTT. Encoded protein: CASSLDLLGVAFF.

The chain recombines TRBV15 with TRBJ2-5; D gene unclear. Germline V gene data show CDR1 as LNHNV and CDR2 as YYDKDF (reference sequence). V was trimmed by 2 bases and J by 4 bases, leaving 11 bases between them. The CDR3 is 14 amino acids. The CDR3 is CATSRNAHRETQYF. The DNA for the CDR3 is TGTGCCACCAGCAGAAACGCGCACAGAGAGACCCAGTACTTC.

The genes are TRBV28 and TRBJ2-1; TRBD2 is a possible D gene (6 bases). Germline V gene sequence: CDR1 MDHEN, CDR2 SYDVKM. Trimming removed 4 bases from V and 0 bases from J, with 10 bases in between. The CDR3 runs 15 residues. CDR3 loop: CASSSEGSSYNEQFF. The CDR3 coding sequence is TGTGCCAGCAGTTCGGAGGGGAGCTCCTACAATGAGCAGTTCTTC.

CDR3 DNA sequence: TGTGCCTCTCGGTCTGGAAACACCATATATTTT. Protein product: CASRSGNTIYF. The chain links TRBV30 to TRBJ1-3; D unresolved. Trimming shortened V by 7 bases and J by 1 base, and 5 bases separated the two germline ends. This CDR3 spans 11 amino acids. CDR1 is GTSNPN and CDR2 is SVGIG in the germline V gene (reference sequence).

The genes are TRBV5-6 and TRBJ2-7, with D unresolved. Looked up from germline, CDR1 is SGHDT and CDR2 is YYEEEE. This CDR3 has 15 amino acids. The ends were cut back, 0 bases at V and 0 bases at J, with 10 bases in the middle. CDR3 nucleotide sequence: TGTGCCAGCAGCTTGGGCCCACCAGACTCCTACGAGCAGTACTTC. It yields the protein CASSLGPPDSYEQYF. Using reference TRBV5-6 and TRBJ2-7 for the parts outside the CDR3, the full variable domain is DAGVTQSPTHLIKTRGQQVTLRCSPKSGHDTVSWYQQALGQGPQFIFQYYEEEERQRGNFPDRFSGHQFPNYSSELNVNALLLGDSALYLCASSLGPPDSYEQYFGPGTRLTVT.